Listed below are T cell receptor beta chains from one sample, sequenced in a study of T cell changes during pregnancy in multiple sclerosis. Measured with immunoSEQ multiplex PCR; TCRdb has only the in-frame clones, and not every one. Among more than 25,000 clones listed, around 90% were seen once. The source was CD8+ T cells from peripheral blood mononuclear cells, collected in the first trimester of pregnancy. The receptors come from a female donor with multiple sclerosis, enrolled in a pregnancy study. The CDR3 runs from the conserved cysteine through the conserved F or W. Fields, in order: J gene, D gene, V gene, clone size, CDR3 protein, CDR3 DNA. A D gene is named only where the DNA matches it firmly. Expanded clones are given a class, and other clones once, few, many or no size at all.

J: TRBJ2-7
D: TRBD2
V: TRBV4-3
size: .
CDR3: CASSQVLAEHYEQYF
DNA: TGCGCCAGCAGCCAAGTGCTAGCGGAGCACTACGAGCAGTACTTC

J: TRBJ2-1
D: TRBD1
V: TRBV7-3
size: few
CDR3: CASSFGQGVYNEQFF
DNA: TGTGCCAGCAGCTTCGGACAGGGGGTTTACAATGAGCAGTTCTTC

J: TRBJ2-7
D: TRBD1
V: TRBV4-3
size: .
CDR3: CASSQGEVTGGDEQYF
DNA: TGCGCCAGCAGCCAAGGGGAGGTAACAGGGGGCGACGAGCAGTACTTC

J: TRBJ1-1
D: .
V: TRBV28
size: .
CDR3: CASSIESLNTEAFF
DNA: TGTGCCAGCAGCATAGAGAGCCTGAACACTGAAGCTTTCTTT

J: TRBJ2-1
D: TRBD2
V: TRBV9
size: .
CDR3: CASSVSGLAGGSSYNEQFF
DNA: TGTGCCAGCAGCGTAAGTGGACTAGCGGGGGGGAGCTCCTACAATGAGCAGTTCTTC

J: TRBJ1-2
D: TRBD1
V: TRBV7-9
size: .
CDR3: CASSSGQKLYGYTF
DNA: TGTGCCAGCAGCTCGGGACAGAAACTTTATGGCTACACCTTC

J: TRBJ1-5
D: TRBD1
V: TRBV28
size: .
CDR3: CASSADRGVGNQPQHF
DNA: TGTGCCAGCAGTGCAGACAGGGGAGTAGGCAATCAGCCCCAGCATTTT

J: TRBJ2-2
D: .
V: TRBV19
size: .
CDR3: CASKGGVTGELFF
DNA: TGTGCCAGTAAGGGCGGGGTGACCGGGGAGCTGTTTTTT

J: TRBJ1-2
D: TRBD1
V: TRBV7-9
size: .
CDR3: CASTGGAENGYTF
DNA: TGTGCCAGTACAGGGGGCGCCGAGAATGGCTACACCTTC

J: TRBJ1-5
D: TRBD1
V: TRBV16
size: .
CDR3: CASSPTGGFQPQHF
DNA: TGTGCCAGCAGCCCTACAGGGGGCTTTCAGCCCCAGCATTTT

J: TRBJ2-5
D: TRBD2
V: TRBV30
size: .
CDR3: CASFPSGPFQETQYF
DNA: TGTGCCTCCTTCCCTAGCGGGCCCTTCCAAGAGACCCAGTACTTC

J: TRBJ2-7
D: .
V: TRBV27
size: .
CDR3: CASSLSVKPGTFYEQYF
DNA: TGTGCCAGCAGTTTATCGGTAAAGCCTGGGACTTTCTACGAGCAGTACTTC

J: TRBJ2-1
D: TRBD1
V: TRBV7-2
size: .
CDR3: CASSSVGGTGDANEQFF
DNA: TGTGCCAGCAGCTCCGTGGGGGGGACAGGGGACGCCAATGAGCAGTTCTTC

J: TRBJ2-3
D: TRBD2
V: TRBV27
size: .
CDR3: CASSPGLATDTQYF
DNA: TGTGCCAGCAGTCCGGGACTAGCCACAGATACGCAGTATTTT

J: TRBJ1-1
D: .
V: TRBV6-5
size: .
CDR3: CASSTWAGDGAFF
DNA: TGTGCCAGCAGTACCTGGGCAGGGGATGGAGCTTTCTTT

J: TRBJ2-7
D: .
V: TRBV9
size: .
CDR3: CASSVVAGYEQYF
DNA: TGTGCCAGCAGCGTAGTGGCAGGCTACGAGCAGTACTTC

J: TRBJ2-2
D: TRBD1
V: TRBV29-1
size: .
CDR3: CSVGQGNTGELFF
DNA: TGCAGCGTGGGACAGGGGAACACCGGGGAGCTGTTTTTT

J: TRBJ1-5
D: .
V: TRBV7-2
size: once
CDR3: CASSFGGYNQPQHF
DNA: TGTGCCAGCAGCTTCGGAGGATACAATCAGCCCCAGCATTTT

J: TRBJ1-6
D: .
V: TRBV15
size: .
CDR3: CATSRDRNNSPLHF
DNA: TGTGCCACCAGCAGAGACAGGAATAATTCACCCCTCCACTTT

J: TRBJ2-1
D: TRBD2
V: TRBV7-3
size: .
CDR3: CASSSPVGLAGANEQFF
DNA: TGTGCCAGCAGCTCGCCCGTAGGACTAGCGGGAGCTAATGAGCAGTTCTTC

J: TRBJ1-3
D: TRBD1
V: TRBV2
size: .
CDR3: CASRLGQGASSGNTIYF
DNA: TGTGCCAGCAGGCTAGGACAGGGGGCGAGCTCTGGAAACACCATATATTTT

J: TRBJ2-2
D: .
V: TRBV28
size: medium-sized
CDR3: CASSQGDSNTGELFF
DNA: TGTGCCAGCAGCCAAGGGGACTCGAACACCGGGGAGCTGTTTTTT

J: TRBJ1-1
D: TRBD1
V: TRBV18
size: few
CDR3: CASSGQGTEAFF
DNA: TGTGCCAGCTCTGGACAGGGGACTGAAGCTTTCTTT

J: TRBJ2-5
D: TRBD2
V: TRBV4-2
size: .
CDR3: CASSQATSGGAVQETQYF
DNA: TGTGCCAGCAGCCAAGCGACTAGCGGGGGGGCGGTCCAAGAGACCCAGTACTTC

J: TRBJ2-1
D: TRBD1
V: TRBV5-8
size: .
CDR3: CASSLVRGPYNEQFF
DNA: TGTGCCAGCAGCTTGGTCAGGGGGCCCTACAATGAGCAGTTCTTC

J: TRBJ1-1
D: .
V: TRBV4-1
size: .
CDR3: CASSQEAGPSNTEAFF
DNA: TGCGCCAGCAGCCAAGAGGCAGGGCCTTCGAACACTGAAGCTTTCTTT

J: TRBJ1-1
D: .
V: TRBV7-9
size: .
CDR3: CASSLTEQDTEAFF
DNA: TGTGCCAGCAGCTTGACTGAACAAGACACTGAAGCTTTCTTT

J: TRBJ1-2
D: .
V: TRBV5-1
size: .
CDR3: CASSSTGSYTF
DNA: TGCGCCAGCAGCTCGACCGGGTCGTACACCTTC

J: TRBJ2-5
D: .
V: TRBV6-5
size: .
CDR3: CASSYFSGAGETQYF
DNA: TGTGCCAGCAGTTACTTCTCAGGGGCAGGGGAGACCCAGTACTTC

J: TRBJ2-1
D: .
V: TRBV6-1
size: .
CDR3: CASSNVKDYLNEQFF
DNA: TGTGCCAGCAGTAATGTCAAGGACTACCTCAATGAGCAGTTCTTC

J: TRBJ1-4
D: .
V: TRBV2
size: .
CDR3: CASSAYRIYNEKLFF
DNA: TGTGCCAGCAGCGCCTACAGGATCTATAATGAAAAACTGTTTTTT

J: TRBJ2-6
D: .
V: TRBV27
size: .
CDR3: CASRLLSGANVLTF
DNA: TGTGCCAGCAGGTTATTATCTGGGGCCAACGTCCTGACTTTC

J: TRBJ1-1
D: .
V: TRBV4-3
size: .
CDR3: CASSQDRGMNTEAFF
DNA: TGCGCCAGCAGCCAAGATCGGGGGATGAACACTGAAGCTTTCTTT

J: TRBJ2-7
D: .
V: TRBV7-9
size: few
CDR3: CASSPTGSYEQYF
DNA: TGTGCCAGCAGCCCGACAGGCTCCTACGAGCAGTACTTC

J: TRBJ2-7
D: TRBD1
V: TRBV5-5
size: .
CDR3: CASSLRDSLYEQYF
DNA: TGTGCCAGCAGCTTGAGGGACAGCCTTTACGAGCAGTACTTC

J: TRBJ2-5
D: TRBD2
V: TRBV27
size: .
CDR3: CASGDSGREETQYF
DNA: TGTGCCAGCGGGGATAGCGGGAGAGAAGAGACCCAGTACTTC

J: TRBJ2-2
D: TRBD2
V: TRBV5-6
size: .
CDR3: CASNPGWASGSIDTGELFF
DNA: TGTGCCAGCAACCCGGGCTGGGCTAGCGGGAGTATTGACACCGGGGAGCTGTTTTTT

J: TRBJ1-5
D: TRBD1
V: TRBV2
size: .
CDR3: CASSWTGGNQPQHF
DNA: TGTGCCAGCAGTTGGACAGGGGGCAATCAGCCCCAGCATTTT

J: TRBJ2-3
D: TRBD1
V: TRBV27
size: .
CDR3: CASSLDRGTDTQYF
DNA: TGTGCCAGCAGTTTGGACAGGGGAACAGATACGCAGTATTTT

J: TRBJ1-2
D: TRBD1
V: TRBV5-4
size: .
CDR3: CASSLWDRVINYGYTF
DNA: TGTGCCAGCAGCTTGTGGGACAGGGTGATAAACTATGGCTACACCTTC

J: TRBJ1-5
D: .
V: TRBV5-5
size: .
CDR3: CASSLGSYNQPQHF
DNA: TGTGCCAGCAGCTTGGGGAGTTACAATCAGCCCCAGCATTTT

J: TRBJ2-3
D: .
V: TRBV28
size: .
CDR3: CASSATVYTDTQYF
DNA: TGTGCCAGCAGTGCGACAGTTTACACAGATACGCAGTATTTT

J: TRBJ2-7
D: TRBD2
V: TRBV28
size: .
CDR3: CASNSGLERSEQYF
DNA: TGTGCCAGCAATTCGGGACTAGAGAGGTCCGAGCAGTACTTC

J: TRBJ2-1
D: .
V: TRBV7-2
size: .
CDR3: CASNSRDIDNEQFF
DNA: TGTGCCAGCAATTCCCGGGACATAGACAATGAGCAGTTCTTC

J: TRBJ2-1
D: TRBD2
V: TRBV4-2
size: once
CDR3: CASSRDVAGGGDEQFF
DNA: TGTGCCAGCAGCCGAGACGTAGCGGGAGGGGGCGATGAGCAGTTCTTC

J: TRBJ2-5
D: .
V: TRBV5-1
size: .
CDR3: CASTYGADYTSETQYF
DNA: TGCGCCAGTACCTACGGGGCGGACTATACCTCCGAGACCCAGTACTTC

J: TRBJ2-1
D: .
V: TRBV11-2
size: .
CDR3: CASSFGEQFF
DNA: TGTGCCAGCAGCTTCGGTGAGCAGTTCTTC

J: TRBJ1-1
D: .
V: TRBV28
size: .
CDR3: CASRPPGGIEAFF
DNA: TGTGCCAGCAGACCCCCCGGGGGGATTGAAGCTTTCTTT

J: TRBJ2-7
D: .
V: TRBV11-2
size: .
CDR3: CASSLVRLYEQYF
DNA: TGTGCCAGCAGCTTAGTGCGCCTTTACGAGCAGTACTTC

J: TRBJ2-2
D: .
V: TRBV30
size: .
CDR3: CAWTVGGGTGELFF
DNA: TGTGCCTGGACCGTCGGGGGTGGCACCGGGGAGCTGTTTTTT

J: TRBJ2-5
D: .
V: TRBV12-1
size: .
CDR3: CASSFGVRTQYF
DNA: TGTGCCAGCAGCTTCGGGGTTAGGACCCAGTACTTC